This paragraph covers one T cell receptor beta chain sequence. Per the study methods: It was from reference gene primer amplification that nucleated cell counts were estimated. TCRdb keeps only in-frame clones here, not all; method: immunoSEQ multiplex PCR. The D gene and trimming were derived from the DNA, and the V and J assignments and clone size from that table. The sample shows about 120,000 clones, about 88% of them seen only once. The data belong to a study of blood T cell repertoires in COVID-19. CDR1 and CDR2 (germline): MRHNA, SNTAGT. V shed 2 bases and J shed 2 bases, with 11 bases lying between them. The CDR3 has 15 residues.

The V and J genes are TRBV6-4 and TRBJ2-3; D may be TRBD2 (7 bases). The sample comprised peripheral blood. This TCR was sampled from a human donor in a cohort sampled during active COVID-19. The CDR3 region is CASSDAGAPTDTQYF. CDR3 DNA: TGTGCCAGCAGTGACGCGGGGGCACCCACAGATACGCAGTATTTT.